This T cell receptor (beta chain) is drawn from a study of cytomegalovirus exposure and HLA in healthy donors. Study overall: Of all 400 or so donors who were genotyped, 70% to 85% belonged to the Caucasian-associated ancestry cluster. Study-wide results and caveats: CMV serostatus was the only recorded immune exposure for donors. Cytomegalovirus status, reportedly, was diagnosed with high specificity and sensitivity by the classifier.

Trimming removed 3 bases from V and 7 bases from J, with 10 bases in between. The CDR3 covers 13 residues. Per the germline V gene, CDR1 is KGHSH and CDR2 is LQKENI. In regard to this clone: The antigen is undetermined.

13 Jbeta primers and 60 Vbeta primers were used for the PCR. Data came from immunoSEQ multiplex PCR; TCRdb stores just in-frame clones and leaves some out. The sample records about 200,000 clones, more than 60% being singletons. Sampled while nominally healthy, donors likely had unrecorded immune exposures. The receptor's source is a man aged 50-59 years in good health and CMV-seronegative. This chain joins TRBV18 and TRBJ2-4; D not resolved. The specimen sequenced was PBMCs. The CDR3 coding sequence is TGTGCCAGCTCACCTGTAGCTTTGAACATTCAGTACTTC. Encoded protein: CASSPVALNIQYF.